Below, one T cell receptor beta chain is given with its context. Antigen: not known. This sample is drawn from a study of T cells in localized non-small cell lung cancer. The protocol was immunoSEQ multiplex PCR, while the TCRdb copy is restricted to in-frame clones and leaves out a portion. Among just under 30,000 clones listed, roughly nine tenths were seen once. Whole-study findings and limits: Tumor trailed uninvolved adjacent lung in T cell clonality, which peaked there.

V lost 0 bases, J lost 1 base, and 10 bases lay in between. The CDR3 spans 15 residues. Germline V gives CDR1 SGHVS, CDR2 FNYEAQ. The chain employs TRBV7-6 and TRBJ2-7, with D possibly being TRBD2 (5 bases). The receptor was isolated from a woman aged 35-75 years with stage I lung adenocarcinoma. The material sequenced was peripheral blood, taken before any cancer treatment. CDR3 in DNA: TGTGCCAGCAGCTTAGCCCCCGGCGGGTCCTACGAGCAGTACTTC. Translation: CASSLAPGGSYEQYF.